This T cell receptor beta chain emerged from a study of cytomegalovirus exposure and HLA in healthy donors. Overall study findings and caveats: Reports indicate that TCR beta sequences accurately predicted the HLA-A and HLA-B alleles of most subjects. Previous analysis showed most TCR beta V segments were productive about 87% or about 30% of the time.

Concerning this clone itself: What it recognizes is unknown.

PCR primers comprised 60 Vbeta and 13 Jbeta primers. Only in-frame clones appear in the TCRdb table, and some are missing; sequencing was by immunoSEQ multiplex PCR. Here the sample spans 150,000 to 200,000 clones, around 80% being singletons. The donors comprised healthy bone marrow donors. CDR1 and CDR2 (germline): MNHNY, SVGAGI (reference sequence). The V gene end was trimmed by 6 bases and the J gene end by 8 bases; junction bases not matched to a gene: 7. This CDR3 contains 15 residues. This receptor was taken from a woman between 18 and 29 years old in good health and CMV-seropositive. Sequencing was done on a sample of PBMCs. The J gene is TRBJ2-1, the V gene TRBV6-6; 13 bases are shared with TRBD2. CDR3 nucleotide sequence: TGTGCCAGCAGCCCAACTAGCGGGGGGGCATATGAGCAGTTCTTC. This translates into CASSPTSGGAYEQFF.